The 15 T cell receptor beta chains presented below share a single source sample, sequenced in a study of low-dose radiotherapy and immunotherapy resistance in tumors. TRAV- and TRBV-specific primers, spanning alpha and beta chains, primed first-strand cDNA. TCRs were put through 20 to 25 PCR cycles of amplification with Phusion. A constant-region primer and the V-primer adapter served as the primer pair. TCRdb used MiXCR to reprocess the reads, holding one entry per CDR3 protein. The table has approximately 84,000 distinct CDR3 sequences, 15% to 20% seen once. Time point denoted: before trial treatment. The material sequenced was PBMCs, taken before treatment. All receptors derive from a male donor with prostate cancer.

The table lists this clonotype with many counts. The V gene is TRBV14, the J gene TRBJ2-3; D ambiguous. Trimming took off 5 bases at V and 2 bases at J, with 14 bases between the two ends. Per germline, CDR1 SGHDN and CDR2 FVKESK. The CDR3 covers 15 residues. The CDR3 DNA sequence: TGTGCCAGCAGCAGGAACAGAGATCCCACAGATACGCAGTATTTT. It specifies CASSRNRDPTDTQYF.

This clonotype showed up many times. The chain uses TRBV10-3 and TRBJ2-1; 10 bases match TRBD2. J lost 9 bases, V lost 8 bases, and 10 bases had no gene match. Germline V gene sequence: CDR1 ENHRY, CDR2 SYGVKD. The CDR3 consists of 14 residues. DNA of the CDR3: TGTGCCATCGGTCAAAGCGGGGGGGCCGGTGAGCAGTTCTTC. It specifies CAIGQSGGAGEQFF.

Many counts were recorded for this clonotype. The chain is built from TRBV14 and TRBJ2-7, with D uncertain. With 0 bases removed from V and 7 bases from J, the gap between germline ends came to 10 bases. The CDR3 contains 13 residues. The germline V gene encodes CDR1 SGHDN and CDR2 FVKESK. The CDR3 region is CASSQEGPGEQYF. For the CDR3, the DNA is TGTGCCAGCAGCCAAGAAGGTCCGGGTGAGCAGTACTTC.

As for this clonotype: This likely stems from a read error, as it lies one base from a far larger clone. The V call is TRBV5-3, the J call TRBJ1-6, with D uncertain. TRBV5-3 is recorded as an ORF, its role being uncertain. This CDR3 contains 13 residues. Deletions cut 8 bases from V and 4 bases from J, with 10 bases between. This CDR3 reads CASCPLYNSPLHF. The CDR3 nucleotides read TGTGCCAGCTGCCCTTTATATAATTCACCCCTCCACTTT.

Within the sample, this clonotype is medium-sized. CDR3 bases: TGTGCCAGCAGTTCGTCCAGGGGGCAGACTGAAGCTTTCTTT. Translated: CASSSSRGQTEAFF. This chain uses TRBV6-2 or TRBV6-3 with TRBJ1-1, with 8 bases identical to TRBD1. The J segment lost 5 bases and the V segment lost 4 bases, leaving 6 bases of the junction unmatched. CDR1 is MNHEY and CDR2 is SVGEGT in the germline V gene. The CDR3 loop spans 14 amino acids.

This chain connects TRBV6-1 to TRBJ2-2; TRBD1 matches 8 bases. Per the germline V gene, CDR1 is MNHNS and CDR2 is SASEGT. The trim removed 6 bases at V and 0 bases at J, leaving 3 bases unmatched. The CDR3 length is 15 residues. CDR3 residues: CASSRDRPNTGELFF. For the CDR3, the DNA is TGTGCCAGCAGCCGGGACAGGCCGAACACCGGGGAGCTGTTTTTT.

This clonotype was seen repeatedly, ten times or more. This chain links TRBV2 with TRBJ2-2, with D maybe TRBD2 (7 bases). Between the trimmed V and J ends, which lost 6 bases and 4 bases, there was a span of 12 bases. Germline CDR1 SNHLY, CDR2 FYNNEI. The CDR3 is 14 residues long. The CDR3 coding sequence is TGTGCCAGCAGGGACAGCGGGGTCACCGGGGAGCTGTTTTTT. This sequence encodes CASRDSGVTGELFF.

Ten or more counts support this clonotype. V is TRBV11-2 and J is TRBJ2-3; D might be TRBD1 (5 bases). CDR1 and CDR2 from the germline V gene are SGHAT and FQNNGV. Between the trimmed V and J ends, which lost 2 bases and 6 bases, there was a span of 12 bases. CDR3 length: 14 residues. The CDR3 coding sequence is TGTGCCAGCAGCTTAACAGGTTCGCGGGATACGCAGTATTTT. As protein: CASSLTGSRDTQYF.

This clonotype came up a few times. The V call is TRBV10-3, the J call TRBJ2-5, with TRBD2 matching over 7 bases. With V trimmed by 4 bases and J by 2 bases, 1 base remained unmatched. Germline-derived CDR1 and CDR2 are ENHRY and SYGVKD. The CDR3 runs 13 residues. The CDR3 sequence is CAISAGGQETQYF. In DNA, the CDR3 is TGTGCCATCAGTGCGGGGGGTCAAGAGACCCAGTACTTC.

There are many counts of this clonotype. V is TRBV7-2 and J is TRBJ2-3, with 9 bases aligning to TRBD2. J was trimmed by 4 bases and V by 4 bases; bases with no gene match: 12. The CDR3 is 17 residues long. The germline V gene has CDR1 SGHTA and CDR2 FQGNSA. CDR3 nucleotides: TGTGCCAGCAGCTCACCATCTAGCGGGGTACGAGCAGATACGCAGTATTTT. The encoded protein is CASSSPSSGVRADTQYF.

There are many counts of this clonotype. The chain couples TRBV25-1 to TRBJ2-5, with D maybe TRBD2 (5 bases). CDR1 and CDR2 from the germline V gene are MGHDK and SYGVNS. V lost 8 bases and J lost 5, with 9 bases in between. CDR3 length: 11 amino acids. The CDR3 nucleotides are TGTGCCAGCCGAGGGCGGGAGACCCAGTACTTC. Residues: CASRGRETQYF.

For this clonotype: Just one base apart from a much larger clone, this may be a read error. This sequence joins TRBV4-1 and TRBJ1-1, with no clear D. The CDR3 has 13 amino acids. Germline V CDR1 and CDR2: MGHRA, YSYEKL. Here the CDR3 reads CASSLGPNTGAFF. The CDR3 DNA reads TGCGCCAGCAGTCTCGGCCCGAACACTGGAGCTTTCTTT.

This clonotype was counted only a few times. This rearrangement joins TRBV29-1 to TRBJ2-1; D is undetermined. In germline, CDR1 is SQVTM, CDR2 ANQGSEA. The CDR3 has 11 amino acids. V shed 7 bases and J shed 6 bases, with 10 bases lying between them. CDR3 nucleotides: TGCAGCGGAAGGACCTCCAATGAGCAGTTCTTC. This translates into CSGRTSNEQFF.

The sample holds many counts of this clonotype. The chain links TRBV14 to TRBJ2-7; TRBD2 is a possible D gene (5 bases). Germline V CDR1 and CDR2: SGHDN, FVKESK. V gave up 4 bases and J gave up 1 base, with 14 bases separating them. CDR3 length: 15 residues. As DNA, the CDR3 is TGTGCCAGCAGCCCTGTTGGAGGAAAGTCCTACGAGCAGTACTTC. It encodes CASSPVGGKSYEQYF.

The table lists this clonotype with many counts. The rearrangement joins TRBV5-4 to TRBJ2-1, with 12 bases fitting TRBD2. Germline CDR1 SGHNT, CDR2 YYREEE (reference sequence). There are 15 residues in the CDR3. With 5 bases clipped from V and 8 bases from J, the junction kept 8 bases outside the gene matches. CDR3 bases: TGTGCCAGCAGAGAACTAGCGGGGGGAGGTGATGAGCAGTTCTTC. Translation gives CASRELAGGGDEQFF. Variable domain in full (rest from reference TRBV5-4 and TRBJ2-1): ETGVTQSPTHLIKTRGQQVTLRCSSQSGHNTVSWYQQALGQGPQFIFQYYREEENGRGNFPPRFSGLQFPNYSSELNVNALELDDSALYLCASRELAGGGDEQFFGPGTRLTVL.